This T cell receptor (beta chain) was identified during a study of molecular identifiers for immune sequencing clone quantification. TCRdb used MiXCR to reprocess the PCR reads, holding one entry per CDR3 protein. The table records 250,000 to 350,000 distinct CDR3 sequences, 20% to 25% of them present only once. The V end lost 4 bases, the J end lost 3 bases, and 11 bases lay between the germline ends. The CDR3 spans 13 residues. Germline CDR1 SGHDT, CDR2 YYEEEE. This clonotype was detected many times. This receptor was identified in a human donor in good health. Some libraries in this study had Jurkat cell RNA spiked in. This rearrangement joins TRBV5-6 to TRBJ2-7; possibly TRBD1 for D (5 bases). The source material was naive CD8+ T cells from blood, with Jurkat cell RNA spiked in. Stated subset: FACS-sorted CD8+CD4-CCR7+CD45RA+ naive T cells. The DNA of the CDR3 is TGTGCCAGCAGCCCGGCAGGGTTCTACGAGCAGTACTTC. It yields the protein CASSPAGFYEQYF.